The source of this T cell receptor beta chain is a study of human T cells and chemical hapten exposure. Whole-study findings and limits: Counts of TCRs above 1 in 1000 frequency stayed unchanged with DPC sensitization.

Of note for this clonotype: What it recognizes is unknown. A much more abundant neighbour one base away suggests this may be a read error.

Indicated time point: patch test 2, 6 weeks after DPC sensitization. This sample's treatment: therapeutic diphenylcyclopropenone sensitization with weekly scalp DPC. Total RNA came from unfractionated whole blood. The study enrolled 18 to 70-year-old alopecia patients suitable for DPC. The germline V gene encodes CDR1 MNHEY and CDR2 SVGEGT. The CDR3 contains 16 residues. The ends were cut back, 5 bases at V and 1 base at J, with 15 bases in the middle. TCRdb re-called the RACE reads with MiXCR, one entry per CDR3 protein. The sample contains roughly 40,000 distinct CDR3 sequences, 9.5% to 10% of which appear only once.

The sample consisted of whole blood, taken in connection with sensitization to the hapten diphenylcyclopropenone (DPC). The sequence came from a woman aged 25 to 45 with alopecia areata. Some clones in this sample may be carry-over from other donors' samples. The chain employs TRBV6-2 or TRBV6-3 and TRBJ2-1, with TRBD2 as a possible D gene (6 bases). The CDR3 nucleotides are TGTGCCAGCAGTACCTTCCGGGGGAAATCCTACAATGAGCAGTTCTTC. It encodes CASSTFRGKSYNEQFF.